Given below is one T cell receptor beta chain in context. Its target antigen remains unknown. Within one base of it there is no much larger clone, and no base qualities were kept. This entry comes from a study of T cell responses to AZD1222 COVID-19 vaccine listed by TCRdb under 2021. As for the study more broadly: AZD1222 recipients with second doses at about 4 weeks or about 12 weeks were pooled, because spike-specific TCR depth and breadth did not differ between schedules. TCR sequencing covered over 230 trial participants: 200 to 220 given two doses of AZD1222 and 26 given two doses of MenACWY control vaccine. Trial participants were enrolled by age into 18-55, 56-69 and 70-plus year subgroups, with 148, 28 and 57 TCR-sequenced participants respectively. What the research found in general, with its limitations: No day 14 peak-response samples were available, so repertoires were characterized only after the peak T cell response. Conclusions about previously exposed vaccinees are limited because only five to seven AZD1222 recipients were SARS-CoV-2 seropositive at baseline. The vaccine-associated CD4 TCRs covered the entire spike protein, and the dominant responses fell in regions 160-218 and 743-854. Reportedly, close to half of the unique spike-specific TCRs recognized epitopes lying outside the regions that are mutated in the B.1.351 and B.1.1.7 variants. In the small 56-69-year group, the increase in depth fell short of significance, most likely because of low power. Participants were mostly white British, with more females than males. The authors suggested clonal diversity may have been underestimated. Spike-specific TCR breadth and depth rose significantly after two AZD1222 doses compared with day 0 and with MenACWY recipients.

The time point label corresponds to: baseline before first vaccination. Samples from vaccinated people were obtained from the UK trials COV001 and COV002, which included a single-blind randomized controlled phase 2/3 trial of AZD1222 (ChAdOx1 nCoV-19) in healthy adults. For TCRbeta chain sequencing, PBMC samples from trial participants were taken at day 0 and at day 28 after the second dose. The CDR3 regions of human TCRbeta chains were analyzed by immunosequencing. In the source study's methods: Repertoire TCRs were checked for matches against a reference library of SARS-CoV-2-specific TCRs that had been generated using the MIRA antigen-specificity platform. Breadth was defined as the fraction of unique TCRs that were SARS-CoV-2-associated, and depth was defined as the fraction of total T cells that were SARS-CoV-2-associated. Using the MIRA data, every spike-specific TCR was mapped to the spike region that the TCR reacted to and assigned to either a CD4 or a CD8 class. Log10-transformed breadth and depth values were compared by one-way ANOVA with Sidak's multiple comparisons tests. TCRdb took this table from immuneACCESS and kept in-frame rearrangements with V and J called. Such tables lack part of the clones; where checked against another copy, unresolved V genes explain under half of the gap, and the rest is unexplained. V, J and clone size were drawn from that table, and D and trimming were deduced from the DNA. This sample holds 200,000 or so clones; 85% to 90% were observed only once. About 6.1% of the sample rests with the top ten.

The CDR3 contains 14 residues, cysteine and phenylalanine counted. Just CDR3 DNA is preserved here, 42 bases in frame from base 1. The germline V gene (reference sequence) provides CDR1 LNHDA and CDR2 SQIVND. A distance of 12 bases separates the germline ends of V and J, which lose 5 bases and 7 bases respectively. This clonotype was sampled from an adult in good health. Sequences were derived from peripheral blood, sampled on day 0 of AZD1222 vaccination. The rearranged segments are TRBV19 and TRBJ1-6; no D gene can be assigned with confidence. DNA sequence: TGTGCCAGTAGTGGCGGAGGCAACAATTCACCCCTCCACTTT. Translation gives CASSGGGNNSPLHF.